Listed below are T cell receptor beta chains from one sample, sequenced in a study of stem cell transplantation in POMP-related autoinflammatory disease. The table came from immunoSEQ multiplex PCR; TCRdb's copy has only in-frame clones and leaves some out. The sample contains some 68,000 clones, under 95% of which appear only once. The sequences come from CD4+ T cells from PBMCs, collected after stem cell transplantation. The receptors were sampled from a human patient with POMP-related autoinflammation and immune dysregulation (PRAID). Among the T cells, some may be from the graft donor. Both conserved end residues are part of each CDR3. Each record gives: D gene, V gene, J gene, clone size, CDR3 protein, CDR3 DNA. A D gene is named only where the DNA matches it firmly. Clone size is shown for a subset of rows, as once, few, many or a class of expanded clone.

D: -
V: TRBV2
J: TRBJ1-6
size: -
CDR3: CASSARGRSNSPLHF
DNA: TGTGCCAGCAGTGCGAGGGGACGGTCTAATTCACCCCTCCACTTT

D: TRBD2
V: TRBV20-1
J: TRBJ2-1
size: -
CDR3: CSASRRENYNEQFF
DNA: TGCAGTGCGAGTAGGCGGGAGAACTACAATGAGCAGTTCTTC

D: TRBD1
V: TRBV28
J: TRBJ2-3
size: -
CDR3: CASSLDRGQDTQYF
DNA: TGTGCCAGCAGTCTAGACAGGGGGCAAGATACGCAGTATTTT

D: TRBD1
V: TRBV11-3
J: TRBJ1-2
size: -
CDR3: CASSLDRGKGATSLGYTF
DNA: TGTGCCAGCAGCTTAGATAGAGGGAAGGGGGCGACTTCTCTTGGCTACACCTTC

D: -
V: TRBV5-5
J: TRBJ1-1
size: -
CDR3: CASSLGGGHVGTEAFF
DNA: TGTGCCAGCAGCTTGGGCGGGGGCCATGTAGGCACTGAAGCTTTCTTT

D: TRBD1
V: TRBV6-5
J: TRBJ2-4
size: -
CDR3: CASDRGPLAKNIQYF
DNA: TGTGCCAGTGACAGGGGACCCCTAGCCAAAAACATTCAGTACTTC

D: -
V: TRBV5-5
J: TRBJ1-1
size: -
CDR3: CASSWLISMNTEAFF
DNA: TGTGCCAGCAGCTGGCTGATTTCGATGAACACTGAAGCTTTCTTT

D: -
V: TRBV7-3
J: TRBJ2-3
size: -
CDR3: CASSFTGTDTQYF
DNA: TGTGCCAGCAGCTTTACAGGGACAGATACGCAGTATTTT

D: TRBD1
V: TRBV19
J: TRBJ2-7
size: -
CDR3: CASSIDQRTGRGPYVHEQYF
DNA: TGTGCCAGTAGTATAGATCAGAGGACAGGCCGAGGGCCCTACGTCCACGAGCAGTACTTC

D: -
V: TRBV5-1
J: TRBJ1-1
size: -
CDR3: CASSLNNGEAFF
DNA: TGCGCCAGCAGCTTAAATAACGGGGAAGCTTTCTTT

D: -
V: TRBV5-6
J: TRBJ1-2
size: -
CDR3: CASSLATDNYGYTF
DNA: TGTGCCAGCAGCTTGGCGACGGATAACTATGGCTACACCTTC

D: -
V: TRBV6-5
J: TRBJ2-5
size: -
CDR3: CASSYNYQETQYF
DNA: TGTGCCAGCAGTTACAACTACCAAGAGACCCAGTACTTC

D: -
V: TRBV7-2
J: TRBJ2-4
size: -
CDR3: CASSLVTGRGNIQYF
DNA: TGTGCCAGCAGCTTAGTTACAGGAAGGGGGAACATTCAGTACTTC

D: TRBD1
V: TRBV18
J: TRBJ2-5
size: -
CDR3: CASSPPGVGRGPETQYF
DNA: TGTGCCAGCTCACCACCGGGCGTTGGCAGGGGGCCGGAGACCCAGTACTTC

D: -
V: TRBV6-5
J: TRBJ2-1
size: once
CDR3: CASIFFNEQFF
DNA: TGTGCCAGCATTTTTTTCAATGAGCAGTTCTTC

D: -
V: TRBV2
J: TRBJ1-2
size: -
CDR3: CASSGGVALSYGYTF
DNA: TGTGCCAGCAGTGGGGGCGTGGCCCTCTCCTATGGCTACACCTTC

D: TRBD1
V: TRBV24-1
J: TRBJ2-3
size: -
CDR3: CATSETTGTNTQYF
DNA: TGTGCCACCAGTGAGACGACAGGGACAAATACGCAGTATTTT

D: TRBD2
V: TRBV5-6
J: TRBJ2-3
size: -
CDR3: CASSLAAGKMQDTQYF
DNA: TGTGCCAGCAGCTTGGCAGCGGGGAAAATGCAAGATACGCAGTATTTT

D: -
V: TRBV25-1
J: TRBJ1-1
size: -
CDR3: CASSEGQATGEAFF
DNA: TGTGCCAGCAGTGAAGGTCAGGCTACCGGTGAAGCTTTCTTT

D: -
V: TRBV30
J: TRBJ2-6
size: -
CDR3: CAWSVFGSSGANVLTF
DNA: TGTGCCTGGAGTGTGTTTGGTTCCTCTGGGGCCAACGTCCTGACTTTC

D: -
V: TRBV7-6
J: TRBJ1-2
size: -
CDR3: CASSFSGNYGYTF
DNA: TGTGCCAGCAGCTTCTCAGGGAACTATGGCTACACCTTC

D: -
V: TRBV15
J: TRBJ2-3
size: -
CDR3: CATSSPGWTNQKSGPDTDTQYF
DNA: TGTGCCACCAGCTCTCCCGGATGGACTAACCAAAAATCGGGACCCGACACAGATACGCAGTATTTT

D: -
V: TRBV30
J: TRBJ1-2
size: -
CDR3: CASERRGQPLLNYGYTF
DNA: TGTGCCTCTGAACGGAGGGGACAACCCCTTCTCAACTATGGCTACACCTTC

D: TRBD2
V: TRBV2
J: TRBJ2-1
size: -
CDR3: CASRRERDEQFF
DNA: TGTGCCAGCAGGCGGGAGAGGGATGAGCAGTTCTTC

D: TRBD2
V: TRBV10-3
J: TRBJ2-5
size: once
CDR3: CAISGLAGGPYPETQYF
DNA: TGTGCCATCAGCGGACTAGCGGGAGGGCCCTATCCAGAGACCCAGTACTTC

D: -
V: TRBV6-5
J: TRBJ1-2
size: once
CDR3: CASSRTTGYGYTF
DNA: TGTGCCAGCAGTAGAACCACAGGCTATGGCTACACCTTC

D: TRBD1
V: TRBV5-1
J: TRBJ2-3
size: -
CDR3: CASSLGQGADTQYF
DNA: TGCGCCAGCAGCCTAGGACAGGGGGCCGATACGCAGTATTTT

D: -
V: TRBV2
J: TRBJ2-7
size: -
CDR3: CASRETAYEQYF
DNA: TGTGCCAGCAGAGAAACAGCCTACGAGCAGTACTTC

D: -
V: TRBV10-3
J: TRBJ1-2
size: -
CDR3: CAISVGTGGYGYTF
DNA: TGTGCCATCAGCGTCGGGACGGGAGGGTATGGCTACACCTTC

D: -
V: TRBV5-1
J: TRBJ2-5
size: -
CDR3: CASSLDGGALQETQYF
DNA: TGCGCCAGCAGCTTGGACGGGGGTGCCCTCCAAGAGACCCAGTACTTC

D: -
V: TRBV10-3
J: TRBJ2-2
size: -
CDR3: CAISELSRRLADNTGELFF
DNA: TGTGCCATCAGTGAACTGAGTCGAAGGCTAGCAGATAACACCGGGGAGCTGTTTTTT

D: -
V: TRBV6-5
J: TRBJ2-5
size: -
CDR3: CASSYSRYRETQYF
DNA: TGTGCCAGCAGTTACTCGAGGTACAGAGAGACCCAGTACTTC

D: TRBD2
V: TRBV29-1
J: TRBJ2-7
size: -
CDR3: CSVVLAGTYEQYF
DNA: TGCAGCGTTGTACTAGCGGGAACCTACGAGCAGTACTTC

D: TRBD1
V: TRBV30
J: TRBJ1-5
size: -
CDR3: CAWTQGAQNQPQHF
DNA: TGTGCCTGGACACAGGGGGCGCAGAATCAGCCCCAGCATTTT

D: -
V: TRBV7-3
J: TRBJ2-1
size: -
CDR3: CASSPYLNNEQFF
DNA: TGTGCCAGCAGCCCCTACTTAAACAATGAGCAGTTCTTC

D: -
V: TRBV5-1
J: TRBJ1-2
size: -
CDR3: CASSAQGDYGYTF
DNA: TGCGCCAGCAGCGCACAGGGCGACTATGGCTACACCTTC

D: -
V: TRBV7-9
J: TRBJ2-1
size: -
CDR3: CASSLRLGSLNEQFF
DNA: TGTGCCAGCAGCCTCAGGTTAGGGAGTCTCAATGAGCAGTTCTTC

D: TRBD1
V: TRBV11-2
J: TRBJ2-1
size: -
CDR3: CASSLGKGAGEQFF
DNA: TGTGCCAGCAGCTTAGGAAAGGGGGCGGGTGAGCAGTTCTTC

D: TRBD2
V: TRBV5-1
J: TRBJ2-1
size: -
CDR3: CASFSSGGAGEQFF
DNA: TGCGCCAGCTTTTCTAGCGGGGGGGCTGGTGAGCAGTTCTTC

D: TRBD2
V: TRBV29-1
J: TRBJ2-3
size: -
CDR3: CSGQTSGSVDTQYF
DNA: TGCAGCGGTCAGACTAGCGGGAGTGTAGATACGCAGTATTTT

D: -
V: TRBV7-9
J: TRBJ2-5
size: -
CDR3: CASSLGTQETQYF
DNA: TGTGCCAGCAGCTTAGGAACCCAAGAGACCCAGTACTTC

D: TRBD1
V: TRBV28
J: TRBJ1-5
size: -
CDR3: CAIRDRGPSNQPQHF
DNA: TGTGCCATCCGGGACAGGGGGCCTAGCAATCAGCCCCAGCATTTT

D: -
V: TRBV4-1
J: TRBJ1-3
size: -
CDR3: CASSSGRGTGWNGNTIYF
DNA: TGCGCCAGCAGCTCCGGACGTGGGACGGGCTGGAATGGAAACACCATATATTTT

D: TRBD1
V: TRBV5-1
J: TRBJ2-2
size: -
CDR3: CASSLLTGSTGELFF
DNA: TGCGCCAGCAGCTTGCTGACAGGGAGCACCGGGGAGCTGTTTTTT

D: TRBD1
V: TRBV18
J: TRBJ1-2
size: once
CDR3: CASSHNRDRDAYGYTF
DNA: TGTGCCAGCTCACACAACCGGGACAGGGACGCCTATGGCTACACCTTC

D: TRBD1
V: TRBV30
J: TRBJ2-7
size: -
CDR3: CAWSVRIGTVKSYEQYF
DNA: TGTGCCTGGAGTGTACGCATAGGGACAGTGAAATCGTACGAGCAGTACTTC

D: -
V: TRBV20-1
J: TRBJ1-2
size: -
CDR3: CSARYYGYTF
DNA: TGCAGTGCCCGTTACTATGGCTACACCTTC

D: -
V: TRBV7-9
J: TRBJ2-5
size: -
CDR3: CASSLTQGQETQYF
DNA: TGTGCCAGCAGCTTAACCCAGGGGCAAGAGACCCAGTACTTC

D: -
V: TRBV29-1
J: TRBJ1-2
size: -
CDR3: CSVEDPEFRLGYTF
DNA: TGCAGCGTTGAAGACCCAGAGTTCCGGCTTGGCTACACCTTC

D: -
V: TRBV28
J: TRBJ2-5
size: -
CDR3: CASSLGIEKTQYF
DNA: TGTGCCAGCAGTTTAGGCATCGAGAAGACCCAGTACTTC

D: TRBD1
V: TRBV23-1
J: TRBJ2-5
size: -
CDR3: CASTLTGGLETQYF
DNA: TGCGCCAGCACCCTCACAGGGGGGTTGGAGACCCAGTACTTC

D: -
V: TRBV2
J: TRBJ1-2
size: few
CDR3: CASNFLSHPYTF
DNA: TGTGCCAGCAACTTCCTGTCTCACCCCTACACCTTC

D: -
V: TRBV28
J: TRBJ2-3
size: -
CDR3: CASGQLVVTDTQYF
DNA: TGTGCCAGCGGCCAACTAGTTGTTACAGATACGCAGTATTTT

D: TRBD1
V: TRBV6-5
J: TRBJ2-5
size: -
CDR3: CASSSPDRGEEETQYF
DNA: TGTGCCAGCAGTTCACCGGACAGGGGGGAAGAAGAGACCCAGTACTTC

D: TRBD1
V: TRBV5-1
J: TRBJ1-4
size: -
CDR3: CASSGGTGNEKLFF
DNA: TGCGCCAGCAGTGGCGGGACAGGAAATGAAAAACTGTTTTTT